Presented here are 18 T cell receptor beta chains from one specimen sequenced in a study of blood T cell repertoires in COVID-19 (TCRdb year 2020). Libraries came from the immunoSEQ multiplex PCR assay. This is the immuneACCESS table as TCRdb keeps it, with only in-frame sequences that have V and J called. A part of the clones is gone; compared with another copy, unresolved V genes explain less than half, and the rest is unexplained. This sample comprises approximately 120,000 clones, 86% of them detected only once. The ten top clones hold roughly 5.4% of the sample. The specimen sequenced was peripheral blood. Receptor source: a human donor in a cohort sampled during active COVID-19.

This chain joins TRBV6-2 or TRBV6-3 and TRBJ2-6; tentative D call: TRBD1 (5 bases). With 2 bases removed from V and 2 bases from J, the gap between germline ends came to 10 bases. CDR1 and CDR2 (germline): MNHEY, SVGEGT. CDR3 length: 16 amino acids. Here the CDR3 reads CASSYQGRAGANVLTF. CDR3 nucleotide sequence: TGTGCCAGCAGTTACCAGGGAAGAGCTGGGGCCAACGTCCTGACTTTC.

The rearrangement joins TRBV6-5 to TRBJ2-3, with 9 nucleotides matching TRBD1. After removal of 6 bases from V and 2 bases from J, the junction contained 6 bases not matched to a gene. Germline V CDR1 and CDR2: MNHEY, SVGAGI. The CDR3 length is 15 residues. This CDR3 reads CASRNTGGDTDTQYF. In nucleotides, the CDR3 is TGTGCCAGCAGAAACACAGGGGGCGACACAGATACGCAGTATTTT.

V gene TRBV3-1 (or the pseudogene TRBV3-2) combines with J gene TRBJ1-5; 11 nucleotides align to TRBD1. The trim removed 2 bases at V and 4 bases at J, leaving 10 bases unmatched. This CDR3 is 18 amino acids long. Germline CDR1 reads LGHDT; CDR2 reads YNNKEL (reference sequence). The CDR3 protein is CASSQWTGGAGGNQPQHF. CDR3 bases: TGTGCCAGCAGCCAATGGACAGGGGGCGCGGGGGGAAATCAGCCCCAGCATTTT.

The chain combines TRBV11-2 with TRBJ1-2, with D possibly TRBD1 on 5 matching bases. The CDR3 has 18 amino acids. Looked up from germline, CDR1 is SGHAT and CDR2 is FQNNGV. Trimming removed 5 bases at V and 5 bases at J, with 27 bases between. CDR3 DNA: TGTGCCAGCAGCCTCCGATTGCGCCAGGGTTTCTCACCATATGGCTACACCTTC. This sequence encodes CASSLRLRQGFSPYGYTF.

The V gene is TRBV25-1, the J gene TRBJ1-2; 7 nucleotides agree with TRBD1. The ends lost 1 base at V and 9 bases at J; junction bases unmatched: 11. Germline V gene data show CDR1 as MGHDK and CDR2 as SYGVNS. The CDR3 sequence is 15 residues long. CDR3 loop: CASSESGRDSPSYTF. CDR3 bases: TGTGCCAGCAGTGAATCGGGTAGGGACAGCCCAAGCTACACCTTC.

This CDR3 reads CASSQDRRSEQYF. The CDR3 nucleotides read TGTGCCAGCAGCCAAGATCGCCGGAGCGAGCAGTACTTC. The genes are TRBV14 and TRBJ2-7; D not resolved. CDR3 size: 13 residues. CDR1 is SGHDN, CDR2 FVKESK, per germline. Deletions cut 0 bases from V and 6 bases from J, with 9 bases between.

V gene TRBV6-2 or TRBV6-3 combines with J gene TRBJ1-1; 7 bases are a match to TRBD1. CDR3 length equals 15 residues. Per germline, CDR1 MNHEY and CDR2 SVGEGT. Trimming removed 2 bases from V and 0 bases from J; junction bases left unmatched: 3. CDR3 coding DNA: TGTGCCAGCAGTTACCGGGGGACAGTGAACACTGAAGCTTTCTTT. It translates to CASSYRGTVNTEAFF.

V and J are TRBV11-2 and TRBJ2-2; a weak D match, TRBD1 (5 bases). This CDR3 comprises 13 residues. The V gene's germline CDR1 is SGHAT and CDR2 FQNNGV. Trimming removed 6 bases at V and 5 bases at J, with 10 bases between. The CDR3 sequence is CASRNRRTGELFF. DNA of the CDR3: TGTGCCAGCAGGAACAGGAGAACCGGGGAGCTGTTTTTT.

The DNA of the CDR3 is TGCGCCAGCAGCCACGGCGTAGGGGAAGAGACCCAGTACTTC. Its translation: CASSHGVGEETQYF. V usage is TRBV5-1 and J usage is TRBJ2-5; the D gene is possibly TRBD1 (5 bases). Germline V gives CDR1 SGHRS, CDR2 YFSETQ. Between the trimmed V and J ends, which lost 4 bases and 3 bases, there was a span of 13 bases. This CDR3 comprises 14 residues. Filled out from reference TRBV5-1 and TRBJ2-5, the complete variable domain reads KAGVTQTPRYLIKTRGQQVTLSCSPISGHRSVSWYQQTPGQGLQFLFEYFSETQRNKGNFPGRFSGRQFSNSRSEMNVSTLELGDSALYLCASSHGVGEETQYFGPGTRLLVL.

The chain recombines TRBV3-1 (or the pseudogene TRBV3-2) with TRBJ1-1; 7 nucleotides line up with TRBD1. Germline CDR1 and CDR2: LGHDT and YNNKEL (reference sequence). This CDR3 has 15 amino acids. Germline trimming cut 2 bases from V and 0 bases from J; bases unmatched to any gene: 3. This CDR3 reads CASSQTTGMNTEAFF. The CDR3 region has the DNA TGTGCCAGCAGCCAAACGACAGGGATGAACACTGAAGCTTTCTTT.

The genes are TRBV7-9 and TRBJ2-7, with TRBD1 identical over 7 bases. This CDR3 comprises 14 residues. In germline, CDR1 is SEHNR, CDR2 FQNEAQ (reference sequence). V shed 3 bases and J 2 bases; nucleotides not matched to a gene: 4. The DNA of the CDR3 is TGTGCCAGCAGCTTCGGGACAGATACCTACGAGCAGTACTTC. Protein product: CASSFGTDTYEQYF.

The rearrangement uses TRBV6-5 and TRBJ2-1, with D maybe TRBD1 (6 bases). Deletions cut 8 bases from V and 9 bases from J, with 20 bases between. This CDR3 is 14 amino acids long. Germline lookup yields CDR1 MNHEY and CDR2 SVGAGI. CDR3 DNA sequence: TGTGCCAGCCCACACAGGGACCCTTACCTTGAGCAGTTCTTC. Protein: CASPHRDPYLEQFF.

The chain uses TRBV28 and TRBJ1-1, with D perhaps matching TRBD1 (5 bases). This CDR3 region has 13 residues. V was cut by 5 bases and J by 5 bases, with 12 bases left in between. Per germline, CDR1 MDHEN and CDR2 SYDVKM. CDR3 sequence (DNA): TGTGCCAGCAGTACCCAGGGATTTACTGAAGCTTTCTTT. This codes for CASSTQGFTEAFF.

J is TRBJ2-1 and V is TRBV7-9; D call uncertain. Trimming left V 5 bases short and J 14 bases short, with 4 bases between. The CDR3 runs to 8 residues. CDR1 is SEHNR and CDR2 is FQNEAQ in the germline V gene (reference sequence). In DNA, the CDR3 is TGTGCCAGCAGCCCGGAGTTCTTC. Translation: CASSPEFF.

The chain links TRBV7-6 to TRBJ1-6; TRBD1 matches at 8 bases. The germline gives CDR1 SGHVS, CDR2 FNYEAQ. After removal of 3 bases from V and 9 bases from J, the junction contained 7 bases not matched to a gene. The CDR3 contains 15 residues. CDR3 in amino acids: CASSFQGAVGSPLHF. DNA of the CDR3: TGTGCCAGCAGCTTTCAGGGGGCGGTGGGTTCACCCCTCCACTTT.

This clone was detected only a few times. This chain joins TRBV7-9 and TRBJ2-7; 11 positions match TRBD2. The ends lost 0 bases at V and 4 bases at J; junction bases unmatched: 2. Looked up from germline, CDR1 is SEHNR and CDR2 is FQNEAQ (reference sequence). The length of the CDR3 is 15 residues. CDR3 amino acids: CASSLALAGDYEQYF. DNA for the CDR3: TGTGCCAGCAGCTTAGCACTAGCGGGGGATTACGAGCAGTACTTC.

The rearrangement joins TRBV30 to TRBJ2-7; 8 nucleotides match TRBD2. The length of the CDR3 is 14 residues. Trimming removed 3 bases from V and 0 bases from J; junction bases left unmatched: 4. CDR1 is GTSNPN, CDR2 SVGIG, per germline (reference sequence). The CDR3 DNA follows: TGTGCCTGGAGCGGGGGGGGGATCTCCTACGAGCAGTACTTC. Translation: CAWSGGGISYEQYF.

The J gene is TRBJ1-4, the V gene TRBV7-8, with 8 bases identical to TRBD1. CDR3 length equals 14 residues. The J segment lost 5 bases and the V segment lost 5 bases, leaving 4 bases of the junction unmatched. Germline V gene sequence: CDR1 SGHVS, CDR2 FQNEAQ. The CDR3: CASSTRQGNEKLFF. CDR3 sequence (DNA): TGTGCCAGCAGCACCCGACAGGGGAATGAAAAACTGTTTTTT.